The 19 T cell receptor beta chains below were found in one sample sequenced in a study of blood T cells in healthy people across ages. A second PCR of 7 to 11 cycles used a sample-barcoded 5' primer and a J-beta primer mix. TCRdb called the 5' RACE reads again in MiXCR, with one record for every CDR3 protein. The sample has 1.5 million to 2 million distinct CDR3 sequences; about 50% are singletons. Sequenced input: blood. Every receptor here comes from a woman in her thirties or forties in good health.

This clonotype was recorded at least ten times. The chain's CDR3 is CASRTTGPGGTQYF. In DNA, the CDR3 is TGTGCCAGCAGAACTACAGGTCCCGGTGGGACCCAGTACTTC. The chain links TRBV27 to TRBJ2-5, with TRBD1 as a possible D gene (5 bases). Per the germline V gene, CDR1 is MNHEY and CDR2 is SMNVEV (reference sequence). There are 14 residues in the CDR3. Between the trimmed V and J ends, which lost 6 bases and 7 bases, there was a span of 18 bases.

This clonotype was observed many times. The CDR3 DNA reads as TGTGCCAGCAGCTTAGGGGCCGGGACTGGACCCGTCCGCGTCCTGACTTTC. This encodes CASSLGAGTGPVRVLTF. V is TRBV7-2 and J is TRBJ2-6, with D possibly TRBD2 on 6 matching bases. Trimming pared 1 base from V and 12 bases from J, leaving 22 bases between. Germline CDR1 reads SGHTA; CDR2 reads FQGNSA. The CDR3 spans 17 residues.

This clonotype was observed a handful of times. V usage is TRBV24-1 and J usage is TRBJ2-7; no firm D call. Trimming shortened V by 5 bases and J by 0 bases, and 7 bases separated the two germline ends. Germline assignment: CDR1 KGHDR and CDR2 SFDVKD. This CDR3 spans 13 amino acids. CDR3 protein: CATSAHPSYEQYF. In DNA, the CDR3 is TGTGCCACCAGTGCTCACCCCTCCTACGAGCAGTACTTC.

V and J are TRBV4-2 and TRBJ1-2; a weak D match, TRBD1 (6 bases). The germline V gene encodes CDR1 LGHNA and CDR2 YNFKEQ. This CDR3 is 15 amino acids long. V was cut by 0 bases and J by 3 bases, with 11 bases left in between. DNA for the CDR3: TGTGCCAGCAGCCAAGACAGGGGAGCCCACTATGGCTACACCTTC. This sequence encodes CASSQDRGAHYGYTF.

The chain is built from TRBV11-2 and TRBJ2-1; possible D gene TRBD1, 5 bases. The CDR3 contains 13 residues. Germline V CDR1 and CDR2: SGHAT, FQNNGV. Trimming cost V 4 bases and J 8 bases, with 12 bases left between them. The CDR3 loop reads CASSSTRDDEQFF. CDR3 coding DNA: TGTGCCAGCAGCTCGACCAGGGATGATGAGCAGTTCTTC.

This clonotype was found a few times. The rearrangement links TRBV29-1 to TRBJ2-3, with TRBD1 matching over 8 bases. Trimming took 4 bases from V and 0 from J; bases not matched to a gene: 6. Germline V gives CDR1 SQVTM, CDR2 ANQGSEA. The CDR3 totals 15 residues. The CDR3 nucleotides read TGCAGCGTTGGGGGGACAGGCGCCAGCACAGATACGCAGTATTTT. The encoded protein is CSVGGTGASTDTQYF.

A few counts support this clonotype. The V gene is TRBV12-3 or TRBV12-4, the J gene TRBJ2-7, with a tentative D call TRBD1 (6 bases). The CDR3 loop spans 13 amino acids. V shed 4 bases and J shed 3 bases, with 10 bases lying between them. The CDR3 protein is CASSSGVFYEQYF. The CDR3 DNA follows: TGTGCCAGCAGTTCAGGGGTCTTCTACGAGCAGTACTTC.

This clonotype came up a few times. The chain links TRBV20-1 to TRBJ2-7; D is unclear. This CDR3 contains 15 residues. V lost 2 bases to trimming and J lost 3 bases, with 17 bases between them. CDR1 and CDR2 (germline): DFQATT, SNEGSKA (reference sequence). The CDR3 spells CSARIIPHSNYEQYF. CDR3 DNA: TGCAGTGCTAGAATTATCCCCCACAGCAACTACGAGCAGTACTTC.

The rearrangement joins TRBV20-1 to TRBJ1-5, with TRBD1 identical over 7 bases. With V trimmed by 5 bases and J by 3 bases, 7 bases remained unmatched. CDR1 is DFQATT and CDR2 is SNEGSKA in the germline V gene (reference sequence). The CDR3 totals 14 residues. The CDR3 bases are TGCAGTGCTCGACAGGGATCCCACAATCAGCCCCAGCATTTT. Its protein is CSARQGSHNQPQHF.

This clonotype was counted a few times. CDR3 DNA: TGTGCCAGCAGCTTAACACCTGGGGACTATGGCTACACCTTC. Translated: CASSLTPGDYGYTF. This chain connects TRBV7-3 to TRBJ1-2; D is uncertain. The germline gives CDR1 SGHTA, CDR2 FQGTGA. The CDR3 is made up of 14 amino acids. V was cut by 0 bases and J by 3 bases, with 8 bases left in between.

This clonotype was seen a few times. The gene calls are TRBV7-2 and TRBJ1-2; 9 bases map to TRBD1. CDR3 length: 15 amino acids. V was pared by 5 bases and J by 8 bases, with 12 bases of the junction left unmatched. Germline CDR1 SGHTA, CDR2 FQGNSA. In DNA, the CDR3 is TGTGCCAGCAGCGGGTCCACAGGGGGCGCAGGAGGCTACACCTTC. As protein: CASSGSTGGAGGYTF.

In its sample, this clonotype was seen a few times. This rearrangement joins TRBV6-5 to TRBJ2-1; possibly TRBD2 for D (6 bases). Trimming shortened V by 6 bases and J by 2 bases, and 17 bases separated the two germline ends. CDR3 length: 16 residues. Germline V gives CDR1 MNHEY, CDR2 SVGAGI. CDR3 DNA: TGTGCCAGCAGCAGTAGCGGTCTTCTAGCCTACAATGAGCAGTTCTTC. Translating gives CASSSSGLLAYNEQFF.

The V and J genes are TRBV10-3 and TRBJ2-5; 8 positions agree with TRBD1. CDR3 length: 14 residues. V lost 8 bases to trimming and J lost 2 bases; unmatched junction nucleotides: 7. In germline, CDR1 is ENHRY, CDR2 SYGVKD. CDR3: CAIRTGTGQETQYF. The CDR3 coding sequence is TGTGCCATCCGAACGGGGACAGGACAAGAGACCCAGTACTTC.

This clonotype turned up a few times. The CDR3 DNA is TGTGCCAGCAGCCAAGAGGGGTCCGGGGCTGAGACCCAGTACTTC. It yields the protein CASSQEGSGAETQYF. This chain connects TRBV4-2 to TRBJ2-5, with D perhaps TRBD1 or TRBD2 (5 bases each). This CDR3 comprises 15 residues. Germline values: CDR1 LGHNA, CDR2 YNFKEQ. Trimming took 0 bases from V and 5 from J, leaving 13 bases between them.

This clonotype has just a few counts. V usage is TRBV7-9 and J usage is TRBJ2-5; 7 bases fit TRBD1. The DNA end is more similar to TRBJ2-7, so the J call may be wrong. Germline lookup yields CDR1 SEHNR and CDR2 FQNEAQ (reference sequence). This CDR3 is 14 amino acids long. CDR3 residues: CASSQTGTVNEQYF. The DNA for the CDR3 is TGTGCCAGCAGCCAAACCGGGACAGTAAACGAGCAGTACTTC.

V gene TRBV20-1 combines with J gene TRBJ2-5, with TRBD1 matching over 7 bases. This CDR3 region has 15 residues. Germline V gene sequence: CDR1 DFQATT, CDR2 SNEGSKA (reference sequence). Germline trimming cut 5 bases from V and 3 bases from J; bases unmatched to any gene: 12. CDR3 loop: CSAGRPGTAEETQYF. CDR3 nucleotides: TGCAGTGCTGGAAGACCCGGGACAGCAGAAGAGACCCAGTACTTC.

This clonotype was seen at least ten times. This chain joins TRBV5-1 and TRBJ2-6; 7 positions match TRBD1. Germline V lookup: CDR1 SGHRS, CDR2 YFSETQ. The CDR3 loop spans 17 amino acids. V was pared by 0 bases and J by 0 bases, with 3 bases of the junction left unmatched. The chain's CDR3 is CASSLGQGYSGANVLTF. In DNA form, the CDR3 reads TGCGCCAGCAGCTTGGGACAGGGCTACTCTGGGGCCAACGTCCTGACTTTC.

The chain joins TRBV9 to TRBJ2-3, with TRBD2 matching 7 bases. Germline V gives CDR1 SGDLS, CDR2 YYNGEE. V was clipped by 0 bases and J by 0 bases; unmatched bases: 7. The CDR3 has 17 amino acids. The CDR3 DNA reads TGTGCCAGCAGCGTAGCAACGGGGGGTCCCAGCACAGATACGCAGTATTTT. This sequence encodes CASSVATGGPSTDTQYF.

The chain is built from TRBV6-2 or TRBV6-3 and TRBJ2-1, with 13 bases fitting TRBD2. The CDR3 runs 16 residues. V dropped 4 bases and J dropped 4; count of bases not matched to a gene: 4. Germline V gene sequence: CDR1 MNHEY, CDR2 SVGEGT. CDR3 residues: CASSWRLAGGYNEQFF. CDR3 nucleotides: TGTGCCAGCAGTTGGCGACTAGCGGGGGGTTACAATGAGCAGTTCTTC.